This TCR beta chain was sequenced during a study of cytomegalovirus exposure and HLA in healthy donors. The wider study: Previous work identified roughly 110 million unique TCR beta sequences from 150 million to 200 million T cells. Findings and limits, study-wide: Reportedly, cytomegalovirus status was diagnosed with high sensitivity and specificity. In a later analysis, common viral pathogens appeared linked to several of the most significant clusters. A later analysis reportedly identified an Asian-associated ancestry cluster as carrying fewer N-insertions than the roughly 670-donor mean.

The CDR3 runs to 14 residues. Germline V gene data show CDR1 as GTSNPN and CDR2 as SVGIG (reference sequence). Trimming took off 1 base at V and 0 bases at J, with 7 bases between the two ends. This clone occurred a few times. Its antigen is undetermined. Use of 60 Vbeta and 13 Jbeta primers characterized the PCR. Data came from immunoSEQ multiplex PCR; TCRdb stores just in-frame clones and leaves some out. Of roughly 110,000 clones detected, around 70% appear once; the ten largest clones hold roughly 0.79%. This chain joins TRBV30 and TRBJ1-3; D ambiguous. Material: PBMCs. The receptor comes from a boy between 10 and 17 years old in good health and CMV-seronegative. CDR3 nucleotides: TGTGCCTGGAGTGGGGAGGACTCTGGAAACACCATATATTTT. Its protein is CAWSGEDSGNTIYF.